A single sample is the source of the 19 T cell receptor beta chains below, sequenced in a study of T cell responses to AZD1222 COVID-19 vaccine. Using immunoSEQ multiplex PCR, the repertoire was profiled, and TCRdb retains in-frame clones only, with some absent. The sample records approximately 150,000 clones, roughly 93% being singletons. Sequenced here: peripheral blood, sampled 28 days after the second AZD1222 dose. All receptors come from an adult who received the AZD1222 COVID-19 vaccine.

The chain couples TRBV6-6 to TRBJ2-4, with D possibly being TRBD1 (6 bases). The CDR3 sequence is 12 residues long. CDR1 is MNHNY and CDR2 is SVGAGI in the germline V gene (reference sequence). The V end was cut by 8 bases, the J end by 4 bases, with 9 bases between. The CDR3 nucleotides read TGTGCCAGCCGGGACAAGAAAAACATTCAGTACTTC. It yields the protein CASRDKKNIQYF.

The chain has TRBV5-5 and TRBJ1-2; D might be TRBD1 (5 bases). The CDR3 loop spans 15 amino acids. CDR1 and CDR2 from the germline V gene are SGHKS and YYEKEE (reference sequence). V lost 4 bases and J lost 4, with 17 bases in between. As DNA, the CDR3 is TGTGCCAGCAGCCCTCTCCGTCAGGGAGGCTATGGCTACACCTTC. Its translation: CASSPLRQGGYGYTF.

The chain couples TRBV29-1 to TRBJ2-5; D gene uncertain. The V gene lost 3 bases and the J gene lost 5 bases, with 7 bases spanning the gap. The CDR3 is 11 residues long. Germline values: CDR1 SQVTM, CDR2 ANQGSEA. The CDR3 region is CSVDVSETQYF. The CDR3 DNA reads as TGCAGCGTTGATGTTTCGGAGACCCAGTACTTC. Complete variable domain (other parts from reference TRBV29-1 and TRBJ2-5): SAVISQKPSRDICQRGTSLTIQCQVDSQVTMMFWYRQQPGQSLTLIATANQGSEATYESGFVIDKFPISRPNLTFSTLTVSNMSPEDSSIYLCSVDVSETQYFGPGTRLLVL.

V and J are TRBV2 and TRBJ1-2; D is perhaps TRBD1 (5 bases). The CDR3 contains 13 residues. V lost 6 bases, J lost 5 bases, and 13 bases lay in between. Germline CDR1 is SNHLY and CDR2 is FYNNEI. The CDR3 nucleotides read TGTGCCAGCAGAACCGGGACCCTATATGGCTACACCTTC. Its protein is CASRTGTLYGYTF.

V usage is TRBV5-1 and J usage is TRBJ1-1, with D tentatively TRBD1 (6 bases). Germline assignment: CDR1 SGHRS and CDR2 YFSETQ. The CDR3 spans 14 residues. Trimming removed 4 bases at V and 1 base at J, with 11 bases between. The CDR3 coding sequence is TGCGCCAGCAGCCTGAGGACAGCGAACACTGAAGCTTTCTTT. It yields the protein CASSLRTANTEAFF.

The genes are TRBV6-5 and TRBJ1-5; D possibly corresponds to TRBD1 (5 bases). Germline CDR1 and CDR2: MNHEY and SVGAGI. This CDR3 spans 14 amino acids. Trimming removed 6 bases at V and 0 bases at J, with 9 bases between. Written as DNA, the CDR3 is TGTGCCAGCAGAACAGGTTATAGCAATCAGCCCCAGCATTTT. Encoded protein: CASRTGYSNQPQHF.

This clone was counted at least ten times. This chain links TRBV29-1 with TRBJ2-3, with D perhaps matching TRBD2 (5 bases). Between the trimmed V and J ends, which lost 0 bases and 2 bases, there was a span of 12 bases. The CDR3 covers 15 residues. Germline lookup yields CDR1 SQVTM and CDR2 ANQGSEA. CDR3 DNA: TGCAGCGTTGAAGATTGGGCAGCGGTCACAGATACGCAGTATTTT. Residues: CSVEDWAAVTDTQYF.

The rearrangement links TRBV6-1 to TRBJ1-2, with 8 bases identical to TRBD1. V was clipped by 3 bases and J by 5 bases; unmatched bases: 8. CDR3 length: 15 amino acids. Germline V gene lookup returns CDR1 MNHNS and CDR2 SASEGT. CDR3 in amino acids: CASSDLAGGGYGYTF. In nucleotides, the CDR3 is TGTGCCAGCAGTGATCTGGCAGGGGGCGGGTATGGCTACACCTTC.

The V and J genes are TRBV6-1 and TRBJ2-7; D is unclear. CDR3 length: 13 residues. The V end lost 1 base, the J end lost 3 bases, and 7 bases lay between the germline ends. Germline values: CDR1 MNHNS, CDR2 SASEGT. The CDR3 spells CASSEGRNYEQYF. The DNA of the CDR3 is TGTGCCAGCAGTGAAGGACGGAACTACGAGCAGTACTTC.

The chain is built from TRBV5-1 and TRBJ2-3, with D uncertain. Per germline, CDR1 SGHRS and CDR2 YFSETQ. The CDR3 has 15 amino acids. V was shortened by 3 bases and J by 6 bases, with 17 bases between the two germline ends. In DNA form, the CDR3 reads TGCGCCAGCAGCTACGGCAGCCGACGGTCCGATACGCAGTATTTT. It is translated as CASSYGSRRSDTQYF. The full variable domain, completed using reference TRBV5-1 and TRBJ2-3, is KAGVTQTPRYLIKTRGQQVTLSCSPISGHRSVSWYQQTPGQGLQFLFEYFSETQRNKGNFPGRFSGRQFSNSRSEMNVSTLELGDSALYLCASSYGSRRSDTQYFGPGTRLTVL.

The V call is TRBV3-1 (or the pseudogene TRBV3-2), the J call TRBJ1-2; D is undetermined. The CDR3 runs to 13 residues. Germline CDR1 is LGHDT and CDR2 is YNNKEL (reference sequence). V dropped 5 bases and J dropped 5 bases, with 12 bases sitting between them. The CDR3 bases are TGTGCCAGCAGCATAAAACAAGCATATGGCTACACCTTC. It codes for CASSIKQAYGYTF.

This chain uses TRBV7-2 with TRBJ2-1, with D unclear. Germline V CDR1 and CDR2: SGHTA, FQGNSA. Trimming removed 5 bases from V and 4 bases from J, with 18 bases in between. This CDR3 region has 16 residues. The CDR3 protein is CASSPWTKMGYNEQFF. The CDR3 nucleotides read TGTGCCAGCAGCCCCTGGACCAAAATGGGGTACAATGAGCAGTTCTTC.

CDR3 protein: CASSDRYRDSNLYGYTF. The CDR3, as DNA: TGCGCCAGCAGTGATAGATATAGGGACAGCAATCTATATGGCTACACCTTC. The chain carries TRBV10-2 and TRBJ1-2; 7 bases align to TRBD1. This CDR3 has 17 residues. Germline CDR1 WSHSY, CDR2 SAAADI. J was trimmed by 5 bases and V by 3 bases; bases with no gene match: 15.

The V gene is TRBV29-1, the J gene TRBJ1-4; maybe TRBD1 (5 bases). The V and J ends lost 7 bases and 4 bases respectively, with 7 bases between them. The CDR3 totals 11 residues. Germline CDR1 and CDR2: SQVTM and ANQGSEA. The CDR3 sequence: CSGGVNEKLFF. DNA of the CDR3: TGCAGCGGAGGGGTTAATGAAAAACTGTTTTTT.

This sequence joins TRBV27 and TRBJ2-1, with D possibly TRBD1 on 7 matching bases. V lost 6 bases to trimming and J lost 9 bases, with 9 bases between them. Germline values: CDR1 MNHEY, CDR2 SMNVEV (reference sequence). This CDR3 has 11 residues. The DNA of the CDR3 is TGTGCCAGCAGCCAGGGGGGTGAGCAGTTCTTC. It specifies CASSQGGEQFF.

The chain links TRBV4-1 to TRBJ2-6, with D unclear. CDR3 length: 16 amino acids. The germline V gene encodes CDR1 MGHRA and CDR2 YSYEKL. The germline V and J ends were trimmed by 3 bases and 1 base, with 10 bases remaining between them. CDR3 sequence (DNA): TGCGCCAGCAGCCAGCCTAGGGATTCTGGGGCCAACGTCCTGACTTTC. This encodes CASSQPRDSGANVLTF.

The gene calls are TRBV27 and TRBJ2-2, with a possible D match to TRBD1 (5 bases). The V end lost 1 base, the J end lost 0 bases, and 9 bases lay between the germline ends. Per germline, CDR1 MNHEY and CDR2 SMNVEV (reference sequence). CDR3 length: 16 residues. Here the CDR3 DNA reads TGTGCCAGCAGTTTATTGGCAGGGTCGAACACCGGGGAGCTGTTTTTT. Its protein product is CASSLLAGSNTGELFF.

This chain joins TRBV6-5 and TRBJ1-1, with unresolved D. Germline-derived CDR1 and CDR2 are MNHEY and SVGAGI. The CDR3 contains 13 residues. V lost 9 bases and J 3 bases, leaving 14 bases between the germline ends. The CDR3 DNA reads as TGTGCCAGTTCAGGCGATTTGGACACTGAAGCTTTCTTT. Translated: CASSGDLDTEAFF.

The chain carries TRBV7-2 and TRBJ1-1; D gene uncertain. V was pared by 3 bases and J by 1 base, with 12 bases between. This CDR3 has 15 residues. Germline values: CDR1 SGHTA, CDR2 FQGNSA. As DNA, the CDR3 is TGTGCCAGCAGCTTTGCTGCGTTCCGGAACACTGAAGCTTTCTTT. Its protein product is CASSFAAFRNTEAFF. Complete variable domain (other parts from reference TRBV7-2 and TRBJ1-1): GAGVSQSPSNKVTEKGKDVELRCDPISGHTALYWYRQSLGQGLEFLIYFQGNSAPDKSGLPSDRFSAERTGGSVSTLTIQRTQQEDSAVYLCASSFAAFRNTEAFFGQGTRLTVV.